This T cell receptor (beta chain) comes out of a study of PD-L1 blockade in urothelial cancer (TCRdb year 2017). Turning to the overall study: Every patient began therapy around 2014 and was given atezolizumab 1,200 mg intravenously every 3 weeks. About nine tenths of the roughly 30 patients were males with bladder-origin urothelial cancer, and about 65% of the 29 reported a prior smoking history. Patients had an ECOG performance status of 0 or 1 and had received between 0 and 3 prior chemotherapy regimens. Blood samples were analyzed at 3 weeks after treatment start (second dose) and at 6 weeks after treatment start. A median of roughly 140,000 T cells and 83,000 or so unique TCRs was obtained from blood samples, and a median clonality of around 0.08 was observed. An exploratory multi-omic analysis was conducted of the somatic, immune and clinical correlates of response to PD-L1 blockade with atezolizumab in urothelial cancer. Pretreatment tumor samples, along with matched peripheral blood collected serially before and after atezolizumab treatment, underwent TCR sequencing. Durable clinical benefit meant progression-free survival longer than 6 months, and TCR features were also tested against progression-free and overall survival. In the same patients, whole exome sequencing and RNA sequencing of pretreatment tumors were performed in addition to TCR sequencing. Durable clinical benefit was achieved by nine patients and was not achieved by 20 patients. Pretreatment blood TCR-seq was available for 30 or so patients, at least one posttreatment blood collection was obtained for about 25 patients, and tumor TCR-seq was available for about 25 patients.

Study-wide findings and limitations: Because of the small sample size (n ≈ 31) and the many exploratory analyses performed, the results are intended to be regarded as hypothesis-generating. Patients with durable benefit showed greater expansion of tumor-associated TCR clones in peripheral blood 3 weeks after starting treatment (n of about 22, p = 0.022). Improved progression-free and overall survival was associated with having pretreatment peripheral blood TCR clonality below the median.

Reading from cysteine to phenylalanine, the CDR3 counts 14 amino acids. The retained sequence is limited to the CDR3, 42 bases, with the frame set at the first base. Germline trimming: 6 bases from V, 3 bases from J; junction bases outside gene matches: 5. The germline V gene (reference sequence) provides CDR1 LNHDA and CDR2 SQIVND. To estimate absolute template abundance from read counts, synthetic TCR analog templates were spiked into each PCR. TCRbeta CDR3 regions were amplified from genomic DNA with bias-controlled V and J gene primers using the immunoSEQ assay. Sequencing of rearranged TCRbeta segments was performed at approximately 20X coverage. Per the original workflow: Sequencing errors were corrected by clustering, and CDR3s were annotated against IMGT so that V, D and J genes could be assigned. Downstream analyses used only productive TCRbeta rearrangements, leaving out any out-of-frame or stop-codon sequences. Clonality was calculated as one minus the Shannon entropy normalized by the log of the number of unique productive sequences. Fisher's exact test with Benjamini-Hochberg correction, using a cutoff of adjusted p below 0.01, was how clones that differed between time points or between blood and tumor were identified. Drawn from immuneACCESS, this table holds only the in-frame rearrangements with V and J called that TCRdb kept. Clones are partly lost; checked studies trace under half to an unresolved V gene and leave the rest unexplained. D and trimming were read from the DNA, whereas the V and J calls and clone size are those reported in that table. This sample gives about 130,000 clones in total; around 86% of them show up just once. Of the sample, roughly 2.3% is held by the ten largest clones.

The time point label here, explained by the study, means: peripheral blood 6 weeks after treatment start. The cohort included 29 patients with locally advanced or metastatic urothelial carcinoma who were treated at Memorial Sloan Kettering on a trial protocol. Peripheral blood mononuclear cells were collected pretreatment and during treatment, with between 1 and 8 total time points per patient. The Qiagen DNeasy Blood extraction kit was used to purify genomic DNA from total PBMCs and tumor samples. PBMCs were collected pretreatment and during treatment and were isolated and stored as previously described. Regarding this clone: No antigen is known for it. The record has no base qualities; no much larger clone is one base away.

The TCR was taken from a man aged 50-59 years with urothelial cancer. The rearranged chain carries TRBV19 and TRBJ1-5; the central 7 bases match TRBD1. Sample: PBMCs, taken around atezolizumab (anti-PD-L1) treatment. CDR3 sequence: CASSQQGFNQPQHF. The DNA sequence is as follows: TGTGCCAGTAGCCAACAGGGGTTCAATCAGCCCCAGCATTTT.